The TCR beta chain under discussion was sequenced for a study of OX40 agonist ivuxolimab in advanced cancers. This table comes from immunoSEQ multiplex PCR, and its TCRdb copy is limited to in-frame clones, with some not included. There are tens of thousands of clones in the sample; about 90% occur only once, and more than 12% lies in the top ten. This clone has more than one count but fewer than ten. CDR3 length equals 13 residues. Germline values: CDR1 SGHDT, CDR2 YYEEEE. Deletions cut 0 bases from V and 8 bases from J, with 11 bases between. This TCR derives from an adult with an advanced solid tumor such as melanoma, head and neck, liver or kidney cancer. This chain connects TRBV5-6 to TRBJ1-1; D is ambiguous. The sequencing used CD4+ or CD8+ T cells sorted from blood, collected in a trial of the OX40 agonist ivuxolimab. CDR3 residues: CASSLGMELEAFF. The CDR3, as DNA: TGTGCCAGCAGCTTGGGGATGGAGTTAGAAGCTTTCTTT.